One and the same sample provided the 7 T cell receptor beta chains below, sequenced in a study of blood T cells in healthy people across ages. Through a sample-barcoded 5' primer and a J-beta primer mix, a second PCR was run for about 6 to 11 cycles. TCRdb re-called the 5' RACE reads with MiXCR, one entry per CDR3 protein. The data show 710,000 or so distinct CDR3 sequences, roughly 30% seen once. The sample was blood. These receptors all come from a woman of 80 years or more in good health.

The sample holds many counts of this clonotype. The chain recombines TRBV12-3 or TRBV12-4 with TRBJ2-7; unclear D gene. V was cut by 5 bases and J by 5 bases, with 13 bases left in between. The CDR3 spans 13 residues. CDR3 nucleotide sequence: TGTGCCAGCAGTCACCCGGGTAGGGACGAGCAGTACTTC. This encodes CASSHPGRDEQYF.

This clonotype turned up a few times. The chain is built from TRBV6-5 and TRBJ1-1; 7 bases line up with TRBD1. The J segment lost 0 bases and the V segment lost 2 bases, leaving 3 bases of the junction unmatched. The CDR3 is 15 residues long. Germline V gene lookup returns CDR1 MNHEY and CDR2 SVGAGI. CDR3 loop: CASSYLQGVNTEAFF. CDR3 DNA sequence: TGTGCCAGCAGTTACCTGCAGGGGGTGAACACTGAAGCTTTCTTT.

This clonotype has at least ten counts. The chain links TRBV6-2 or TRBV6-3 to TRBJ1-1; perhaps TRBD1 as D (5 bases). Germline CDR1 and CDR2: MNHEY and SVGEGT. Trimming removed 5 bases at V and 0 bases at J, with 10 bases between. The CDR3 sequence is 14 residues long. The CDR3 DNA follows: TGTGCCAGCAGTGGCGGCAGGGTGAACACTGAAGCTTTCTTT. Translated, it gives CASSGGRVNTEAFF.

This clonotype was recorded at least ten times. The gene calls are TRBV28 and TRBJ1-2; TRBD1 aligns across 8 bases. Per the germline V gene, CDR1 is MDHEN and CDR2 is SYDVKM. This CDR3 comprises 14 residues. J lost 5 bases, V lost 3 bases, and 5 bases had no gene match. The CDR3 reads CASSFQGARYGYTF. CDR3 DNA: TGTGCCAGCAGTTTTCAGGGGGCGCGGTATGGCTACACCTTC.

The rearrangement joins TRBV7-2 to TRBJ2-5, with a weak D call TRBD1 (5 bases). Per the germline V gene, CDR1 is SGHTA and CDR2 is FQGNSA. V lost 4 bases and J 2 bases, leaving 11 bases between the germline ends. The CDR3 is made up of 14 amino acids. CDR3 nucleotides: TGTGCCAGCAGCTCCTCAGGGCTACAAGAGACCCAGTACTTC. This translates into CASSSSGLQETQYF.

This clonotype was found a few times. This chain links TRBV29-1 with TRBJ2-5; D perhaps matches TRBD2 (5 bases). The J call may be mistaken, given a closer DNA end match to TRBJ2-7. From germline, CDR1 is SQVTM and CDR2 ANQGSEA. The length of the CDR3 is 11 residues. This chain's CDR3 is CSVGPEGEQYF. The CDR3 DNA follows: TGCAGCGTCGGTCCCGAGGGCGAGCAGTACTTC.

This clonotype has ten or more counts. This chain connects TRBV5-6 to TRBJ2-1; perhaps TRBD2 as D (7 bases). Germline CDR1 SGHDT, CDR2 YYEEEE. The germline V and J ends were trimmed by 0 bases and 9 bases, with 16 bases remaining between them. The CDR3 runs to 15 residues. The CDR3 sequence: CASSLGGGASSEQFF. DNA for the CDR3: TGTGCCAGCAGCTTGGGGGGGGGGGCCTCTAGTGAGCAGTTCTTC.